Following are 10 T cell receptor beta chains from one sample sequenced in a study of blood T cell repertoires in COVID-19. Using immunoSEQ multiplex PCR, the repertoire was profiled, and TCRdb retains in-frame clones only, with some absent. Of roughly 170,000 clones in the sample, approximately 79% were seen once. Sequencing input: peripheral blood. The receptors shown here come from a woman aged 80 or over with acute or convalescent COVID-19.

The chain uses TRBV7-9 and TRBJ2-2, with no clear D. CDR3 size: 14 residues. Trimming removed 3 bases at V and 1 base at J, with 6 bases between. Germline V gene sequence: CDR1 SEHNR, CDR2 FQNEAQ (reference sequence). The CDR3, as DNA: TGTGCCAGCAGCTTCGGCGGGAACACCGGGGAGCTGTTTTTT. Amino acid sequence: CASSFGGNTGELFF.

The chain carries TRBV30 and TRBJ1-2, with D possibly matching TRBD1 (5 bases). The germline gives CDR1 GTSNPN, CDR2 SVGIG (reference sequence). Deletions cut 4 bases from V and 4 bases from J, with 19 bases between. The CDR3 length is 15 residues. The chain's CDR3 is CAWTPPGGSGYGYTF. The CDR3 bases are TGTGCCTGGACCCCCCCCGGGGGATCAGGCTATGGCTACACCTTC.

The chain joins TRBV7-9 to TRBJ2-1; 16 bases agree with TRBD2. This CDR3 is built from 19 residues. The junction had 6 bases not matched to a gene; V was cut back by 4 bases and J by 0 bases. The V gene's germline CDR1 is SEHNR and CDR2 FQNEAQ (reference sequence). The CDR3 sequence is CASSWGLAGGTFSYNEQFF. DNA of the CDR3: TGTGCCAGCAGCTGGGGACTAGCGGGAGGGACGTTCTCCTACAATGAGCAGTTCTTC.

This clone was seen only a few times. The chain links TRBV27 to TRBJ1-1, with TRBD1 as a possible D gene (6 bases). Looked up from germline, CDR1 is MNHEY and CDR2 is SMNVEV (reference sequence). The CDR3 has 14 residues. CDR3 region: CSVGGWGAFTEAFF. The CDR3 DNA is TGTTCAGTCGGGGGGTGGGGGGCTTTCACTGAAGCTTTCTTT.

A few counts support this clone. The rearrangement uses TRBV27 and TRBJ1-1; 9 bases map to TRBD1. The germline CDR1 and CDR2 sequences are MNHEY and SMNVEV (reference sequence). After removal of 8 bases from V and 1 base from J, the junction contained 8 bases not matched to a gene. This CDR3 has 15 residues. CDR3 nucleotides: TGTGCCAGCCGATACAGGGGGCAATCGAACACTGAAGCTTTCTTT. Translated, it gives CASRYRGQSNTEAFF.

The chain links TRBV4-1 to TRBJ2-1; tentatively, D is TRBD1 (6 bases). The CDR3 totals 15 residues. The germline CDR1 and CDR2 sequences are MGHRA and YSYEKL. The germline V and J ends were trimmed by 4 bases and 4 bases, with 14 bases remaining between them. CDR3 bases: TGCGCCAGCAGCCCAGGACACCAGGGGTACAATGAGCAGTTCTTC. Translation gives CASSPGHQGYNEQFF.

V gene TRBV7-2 combines with J gene TRBJ1-6; D is ambiguous. Trimming pared 1 base from V and 7 bases from J, leaving 11 bases between. This CDR3 comprises 15 residues. Germline V lookup: CDR1 SGHTA, CDR2 FQGNSA. CDR3 DNA sequence: TGTGCCAGCAGCTTAGGGAGGCGGTTAAATTCACCCCTCCACTTT. Its protein is CASSLGRRLNSPLHF.

The V call is TRBV28, the J call TRBJ2-1, with 7 positions matching TRBD2. This CDR3 has 15 residues. After removal of 5 bases from V and 4 bases from J, the junction contained 8 bases not matched to a gene. Germline CDR1 is MDHEN and CDR2 is SYDVKM. CDR3 DNA sequence: TGTGCCAGCAGTCCAAGCGGGGAAGGATACAATGAGCAGTTCTTC. This translates into CASSPSGEGYNEQFF. The full variable domain, with the rest looked up from reference TRBV28 and TRBJ2-1, is DVKVTQSSRYLVKRTGEKVFLECVQDMDHENMFWYRQDPGLGLRLIYFSYDVKMKEKGDIPEGYSVSREKKERFSLILESASTNQTSMYLCASSPSGEGYNEQFFGPGTRLTVL.

The chain recombines TRBV19 with TRBJ2-5; maybe TRBD1 (6 bases). The CDR3 consists of 14 residues. CDR1 is LNHDA, CDR2 SQIVND, per germline (reference sequence). Trimming took off 4 bases at V and 1 base at J, with 10 bases between the two ends. The DNA for the CDR3 is TGTGCCAGTAGTACAGGGGCCGTCCAAGAGACCCAGTACTTC. This translates into CASSTGAVQETQYF.

The chain is built from TRBV5-4 and TRBJ2-3, with 8 bases aligning to TRBD1. Germline values: CDR1 SGHNT, CDR2 YYREEE (reference sequence). J was trimmed by 1 base and V by 3 bases; bases with no gene match: 13. The CDR3 has 18 amino acids. The CDR3 region has the DNA TGTGCCAGCAGCTCAAGGACAGGGAGCAACCGGGGCACAGATACGCAGTATTTT. Its translation: CASSSRTGSNRGTDTQYF.